These 17 T cell receptor beta chains came from one sample sequenced in a study of blood T cell repertoires in COVID-19. TCRdb's copy holds only in-frame clones and misses some; the assay was immunoSEQ multiplex PCR. The data show under 200,000 clones, roughly 75% seen once. What was sequenced was peripheral blood. These receptors all come from a man between 65 and 80 years old with active or convalescent COVID-19.

The rearrangement links TRBV6-6 to TRBJ1-2; D ambiguous. The CDR3 is 14 residues long. The germline V gene has CDR1 MNHNY and CDR2 SVGAGI (reference sequence). Between the trimmed V and J ends, which lost 5 bases and 5 bases, there was a span of 15 bases. The CDR3 nucleotides read TGTGCCAGCAGTGAGACCCTAAGGAGATATGGCTACACCTTC. This encodes CASSETLRRYGYTF.

This sequence joins TRBV3-1 (or the pseudogene TRBV3-2) and TRBJ1-2, with D perhaps TRBD1 (6 bases). The CDR3 runs 13 residues. Trimming cost V 4 bases and J 10 bases, with 16 bases left between them. Germline CDR1 is LGHDT and CDR2 is YNNKEL (reference sequence). As DNA, the CDR3 is TGTGCCAGCAGCCCCAGGGGCCCACAGGTCTACACCTTC. Translating it yields CASSPRGPQVYTF.

There are a few counts of this clone. V usage is TRBV27 and J usage is TRBJ1-6, with a possible D match to TRBD1 (6 bases). The CDR3 consists of 15 residues. Germline CDR1 and CDR2: MNHEY and SMNVEV (reference sequence). Trimming stripped 2 bases from V and 7 bases from J, with 12 bases between. The CDR3 reads CASSLIRGGNSPLHF. The CDR3 DNA is TGTGCCAGCAGTTTAATCAGGGGAGGGAATTCACCCCTCCACTTT.

The chain employs TRBV5-1 and TRBJ2-3; 9 positions match TRBD1. Germline trimming cut 4 bases from V and 4 bases from J; bases unmatched to any gene: 10. CDR1 is SGHRS, CDR2 YFSETQ, per germline. This CDR3 has 16 residues. CDR3: CASSRTGEGGADTQYF. The CDR3 nucleotides are TGCGCCAGCAGCCGGACAGGGGAAGGAGGCGCAGATACGCAGTATTTT.

The rearrangement joins TRBV29-1 to TRBJ2-2; 8 bases are a match to TRBD1. The CDR3 extends over 15 amino acids. The germline V gene encodes CDR1 SQVTM and CDR2 ANQGSEA. V shed 7 bases, J shed 3 bases, and the junction held 10 bases outside the gene matches. The CDR3 region has the DNA TGCAGCGCCGGAAAGACAGGGGCCGACACCGGGGAGCTGTTTTTT. Protein product: CSAGKTGADTGELFF.

The chain carries TRBV7-8 and TRBJ1-1; possible D gene TRBD1, 5 bases. CDR1 is SGHVS and CDR2 is FQNEAQ in the germline V gene. V lost 0 bases, J lost 0 bases, and 11 bases lay in between. The CDR3 is 16 amino acids. This CDR3 reads CASSLADGHMNTEAFF. CDR3 bases: TGTGCCAGCAGCTTAGCGGACGGACACATGAACACTGAAGCTTTCTTT. Full variable domain (rest looked up from reference TRBV7-8 and TRBJ1-1): GAGVSQSPRYKVAKRGQDVALRCDPISGHVSLFWYQQALGQGPEFLTYFQNEAQLDKSGLPSDRFFAERPEGSVSTLKIQRTQQEDSAVYLCASSLADGHMNTEAFFGQGTRLTVV.

This clone was counted only a few times. The genes are TRBV5-1 and TRBJ2-1; 8 nucleotides align to TRBD1. The CDR3 contains 14 residues. Germline CDR1 SGHRS, CDR2 YFSETQ. The trim removed 3 bases at V and 12 bases at J, leaving 11 bases unmatched. Here the CDR3 reads CASSSGQGRFMQFF. Written as DNA, the CDR3 is TGCGCCAGCAGCTCCGGACAGGGAAGGTTTATGCAGTTCTTC.

This sequence joins TRBV9 and TRBJ2-1; TRBD1 aligns across 7 bases. Germline CDR1 reads SGDLS; CDR2 reads YYNGEE. CDR3 length: 13 residues. V lost 3 bases to trimming and J lost 9 bases; unmatched junction nucleotides: 6. The CDR3 loop is CASSGTGDGEQFF. The CDR3 DNA is TGTGCCAGCAGCGGTACAGGGGACGGTGAGCAGTTCTTC.

The rearrangement uses TRBV30 and TRBJ1-1; 8 bases line up with TRBD1. The V gene end was trimmed by 4 bases and the J gene end by 3 bases; junction bases not matched to a gene: 7. The germline V gene has CDR1 GTSNPN and CDR2 SVGIG (reference sequence). This CDR3 is built from 14 residues. CDR3 nucleotide sequence: TGTGCCTGGAAGCAGGGGGCGGCGGACACTGAAGCTTTCTTT. Amino acids: CAWKQGAADTEAFF.

The genes are TRBV30 and TRBJ1-1, with D possibly TRBD1 on 6 matching bases. The CDR3 has 13 residues. Trimming pared 8 bases from V and 6 bases from J, leaving 19 bases between. Germline values: CDR1 GTSNPN, CDR2 SVGIG (reference sequence). CDR3 bases: TGTGCCCACCGACAGGTTAGGGCCCCTGAAGCTTTCTTT. Its protein is CAHRQVRAPEAFF.

This chain joins TRBV18 and TRBJ1-1; 8 nucleotides agree with TRBD1. The CDR3 contains 16 residues. Germline trimming cut 2 bases from V and 0 bases from J; bases unmatched to any gene: 5. The germline gives CDR1 KGHSH, CDR2 LQKENI. CDR3 loop: CASSPAQGAMNTEAFF. The DNA of the CDR3 is TGTGCCAGCTCACCAGCCCAGGGGGCAATGAACACTGAAGCTTTCTTT.

In this sample, this clone turned up a few times. V usage is TRBV7-8 and J usage is TRBJ2-7; tentatively, D is TRBD1 (6 bases). There are 15 residues in the CDR3. Trimming shortened V by 2 bases and J by 0 bases, and 11 bases separated the two germline ends. The germline V gene encodes CDR1 SGHVS and CDR2 FQNEAQ. In nucleotides, the CDR3 is TGTGCCAGCAGCTTAATCCAGGGGAGCTCCTACGAGCAGTACTTC. Residues: CASSLIQGSSYEQYF. The whole variable domain, remainder taken from reference TRBV7-8 and TRBJ2-7, is GAGVSQSPRYKVAKRGQDVALRCDPISGHVSLFWYQQALGQGPEFLTYFQNEAQLDKSGLPSDRFFAERPEGSVSTLKIQRTQQEDSAVYLCASSLIQGSSYEQYFGPGTRLTVT.

V usage is TRBV5-1 and J usage is TRBJ1-1; possible D gene TRBD1, 5 bases. The CDR3 runs to 14 residues. Germline-derived CDR1 and CDR2 are SGHRS and YFSETQ. Trimming stripped 1 base from V and 0 bases from J, with 7 bases between. The CDR3 sequence: CASSLQDMNTEAFF. DNA for the CDR3: TGCGCCAGCAGCTTGCAGGACATGAACACTGAAGCTTTCTTT.

The chain is built from TRBV5-1 and TRBJ2-2; D might be TRBD2 (5 bases). Per germline, CDR1 SGHRS and CDR2 YFSETQ. V lost 3 bases to trimming and J lost 5 bases, with 8 bases between them. The CDR3 has 13 residues. The DNA for the CDR3 is TGCGCCAGCAGCTCAACTAGAACCGGGGAGCTGTTTTTT. Translation gives CASSSTRTGELFF.

The chain's CDR3 is CASSLMLAGDTQYF. The CDR3 bases are TGCGCCAGCAGCTTGATGCTAGCGGGAGATACGCAGTATTTT. The chain employs TRBV5-1 and TRBJ2-3; TRBD2 matches 8 bases. The CDR3 is made up of 14 amino acids. After removal of 1 base from V and 5 bases from J, the junction contained 3 bases not matched to a gene. Germline V gene data show CDR1 as SGHRS and CDR2 as YFSETQ.

The V and J genes are TRBV6-5 and TRBJ1-4; D is possibly TRBD1 (6 bases). Germline lookup yields CDR1 MNHEY and CDR2 SVGAGI. Between the trimmed V and J ends, which lost 7 bases and 8 bases, there was a span of 17 bases. This CDR3 spans 14 amino acids. The DNA of the CDR3 is TGTGCCAGCATTACGACAGGCGGGTACGAAAAACTGTTTTTT. Amino acids: CASITTGGYEKLFF.

The V and J genes are TRBV6-5 and TRBJ2-7, with D unresolved. The CDR3 is made up of 14 amino acids. Looked up from germline, CDR1 is MNHEY and CDR2 is SVGAGI. The ends were cut back, 4 bases at V and 6 bases at J, with 16 bases in the middle. The CDR3 spells CASSSTFSHSEQYF. CDR3 bases: TGTGCCAGCAGTTCGACTTTTTCTCACTCCGAGCAGTACTTC.